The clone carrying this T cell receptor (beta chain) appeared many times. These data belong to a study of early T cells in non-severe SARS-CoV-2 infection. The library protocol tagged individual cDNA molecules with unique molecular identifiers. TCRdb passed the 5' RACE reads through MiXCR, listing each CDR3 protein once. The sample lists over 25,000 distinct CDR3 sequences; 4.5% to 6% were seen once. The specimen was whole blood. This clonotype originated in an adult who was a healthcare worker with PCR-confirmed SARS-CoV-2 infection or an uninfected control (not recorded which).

CDR3 DNA sequence: TGTGCCACCAGCAGAGATCCAGGAGACACTGAAGCTTTCTTT. The encoded protein is CATSRDPGDTEAFF. The gene calls are TRBV15 and TRBJ1-1; D is unclear. V gave up 0 bases and J gave up 3 bases, with 8 bases separating them. The CDR3 length is 14 residues. Germline V gives CDR1 LNHNV, CDR2 YYDKDF (reference sequence).